One and the same sample provided the 29 T cell receptor beta chains below, sequenced in a study of cytomegalovirus exposure and HLA in healthy donors. 60 Vbeta and 13 Jbeta primers were used in PCR. Clones were sequenced by immunoSEQ multiplex PCR, and TCRdb holds only the in-frame ones, with some missing. The sample lists some 150,000 clones; 70% were seen once. What was sequenced was PBMCs. These receptor sequences come from a woman aged 55-69 years in good health and CMV-seropositive.

This clone was seen a handful of times. The V and J genes are TRBV27 and TRBJ2-1; 7 nucleotides align to TRBD2. Per germline, CDR1 MNHEY and CDR2 SMNVEV (reference sequence). J was trimmed by 9 bases and V by 2 bases; bases with no gene match: 10. This CDR3 region has 15 residues. Here the CDR3 DNA reads TGTGCCAGCAGTTTAGGGGTAGCGGGTCACGTTGAGCAGTTCTTC. This codes for CASSLGVAGHVEQFF.

Only a few counts were recorded for this clone. The J gene is TRBJ2-7, the V gene TRBV6-5, with 9 bases lining up with TRBD1. The length of the CDR3 is 16 residues. The germline V gene has CDR1 MNHEY and CDR2 SVGAGI. V trimming: 3 bases; J trimming: 1 base; junction bases outside the gene matches: 7. CDR3 region: CASSYQTGGLSYEQYF. The CDR3 coding sequence is TGTGCCAGCAGTTATCAAACAGGGGGCCTTTCCTACGAGCAGTACTTC.

The chain combines TRBV19 with TRBJ2-7, with TRBD1 matching over 8 bases. The CDR3 covers 17 residues. Germline V CDR1 and CDR2: LNHDA, SQIVND (reference sequence). J gave up 4 bases and V 6 bases, and 17 bases lay outside the gene matches. The CDR3: CASSPRWGEDRAYEQYF. The CDR3 DNA follows: TGTGCCAGTAGCCCAAGGTGGGGAGAGGACAGGGCTTACGAGCAGTACTTC.

The V gene is TRBV4-1, the J gene TRBJ2-1, with D hard to call. The V gene's germline CDR1 is MGHRA and CDR2 YSYEKL. The CDR3 covers 13 residues. Trimming left V 0 bases short and J 3 bases short, with 3 bases between. CDR3 residues: CASSQDNYNEQFF. The CDR3 DNA sequence: TGCGCCAGCAGCCAAGATAACTACAATGAGCAGTTCTTC.

In its sample, this clone was seen once. The chain uses TRBV19 and TRBJ1-5, with D possibly being TRBD1 (5 bases). CDR1 and CDR2 (germline): LNHDA, SQIVND (reference sequence). This CDR3 comprises 15 residues. Trimming shortened V by 11 bases and J by 1 base, and 18 bases separated the two germline ends. DNA for the CDR3: TGTGCCTCAATGGGGGGACTAAGGAGCAATCAGCCCCAGCATTTT. Residues: CASMGGLRSNQPQHF.

V gene TRBV7-3 combines with J gene TRBJ1-1, with no clear D. Germline V gene sequence: CDR1 SGHTA, CDR2 FQGTGA. The CDR3 totals 13 residues. With 5 bases removed from V and 1 base from J, the gap between germline ends came to 8 bases. Written as DNA, the CDR3 is TGTGCCAGCAGCCAACAGTCGAACACTGAAGCTTTCTTT. Translating gives CASSQQSNTEAFF.

This clone was seen a few times. The chain has TRBV28 and TRBJ2-1; TRBD1 matches at 9 bases. The CDR3 consists of 16 residues. CDR1 and CDR2 (germline): MDHEN, SYDVKM. J lost 2 bases, V lost 4 bases, and 6 bases had no gene match. The CDR3 region is CASSSSGTGTYNEQFF. CDR3 nucleotide sequence: TGTGCCAGCAGTTCCTCCGGGACAGGGACCTACAATGAGCAGTTCTTC.

The DNA of the CDR3 is TGTGCCAGCAGTTCTGACAGGGGGACAAACACTGAAGCTTTCTTT. This sequence encodes CASSSDRGTNTEAFF. The V call is TRBV6-5, the J call TRBJ1-1; TRBD1 matches 9 bases. Trimming took 4 bases from V and 2 from J; bases not matched to a gene: 5. CDR3 size: 15 residues. Germline V gene data show CDR1 as MNHEY and CDR2 as SVGAGI.

The V call is TRBV4-1, the J call TRBJ1-3, with unresolved D. Germline CDR1 and CDR2: MGHRA and YSYEKL. Trimming took off 1 base at V and 0 bases at J, with 7 bases between the two ends. CDR3 length: 15 residues. The CDR3 reads CASSQVGVSGNTIYF. In DNA, the CDR3 is TGCGCCAGCAGCCAAGTTGGAGTCTCTGGAAACACCATATATTTT.

The V and J genes are TRBV6-5 and TRBJ1-1; a possible D gene is TRBD1 (5 bases). The germline V gene encodes CDR1 MNHEY and CDR2 SVGAGI. The CDR3 is 14 residues long. V lost 7 bases to trimming and J lost 5 bases, with 17 bases between them. This CDR3 is CASTTGGRGTEAFF. The CDR3 bases are TGTGCCAGCACTACCGGGGGAAGGGGAACTGAAGCTTTCTTT.

V usage is TRBV6-5 and J usage is TRBJ1-1, with TRBD1 identical over 7 bases. The CDR3 has 15 amino acids. CDR1 and CDR2 (germline): MNHEY, SVGAGI. Trimming took 0 bases from V and 4 from J; bases not matched to a gene: 5. The CDR3 here is CASSYSMQGGTEAFF. CDR3 in DNA: TGTGCCAGCAGTTACTCGATGCAGGGGGGCACTGAAGCTTTCTTT.

This chain uses TRBV6-5 with TRBJ2-7; 8 bases match TRBD1. The CDR3 has 14 residues. Losses at the gene ends were 5 bases for V and 2 bases for J; bases not matched to a gene: 5. The germline CDR1 and CDR2 sequences are MNHEY and SVGAGI. The CDR3 region has the DNA TGTGCCAGCAGTCGGGACAGGCCCCCCTACGAGCAGTACTTC. Amino acids: CASSRDRPPYEQYF.

This clone has more than one count but fewer than ten. V gene TRBV19 combines with J gene TRBJ1-1; D is perhaps TRBD1 (6 bases). CDR3 length: 12 amino acids. Germline assignment: CDR1 LNHDA and CDR2 SQIVND (reference sequence). Trimming stripped 1 base from V and 11 bases from J, with 11 bases between. In DNA, the CDR3 is TGTGCCAGTAGTATAGGCAGGGGCCCGGCTTTCTTT. As protein: CASSIGRGPAFF.

The gene calls are TRBV7-8 and TRBJ1-5, with D possibly being TRBD1 (6 bases). Trimming removed 5 bases at V and 6 bases at J, with 23 bases between. CDR3 length: 17 residues. The V gene's germline CDR1 is SGHVS and CDR2 FQNEAQ. The CDR3 loop is CASSRGSGGTRTQPQHF. As DNA, the CDR3 is TGTGCCAGCAGCCGGGGCTCGGGGGGGACAAGAACTCAGCCCCAGCATTTT. The full variable domain, rest sourced from reference TRBV7-8 and TRBJ1-5, is GAGVSQSPRYKVAKRGQDVALRCDPISGHVSLFWYQQALGQGPEFLTYFQNEAQLDKSGLPSDRFFAERPEGSVSTLKIQRTQQEDSAVYLCASSRGSGGTRTQPQHFGDGTRLSIL.

V usage is TRBV27 and J usage is TRBJ2-1; 10 bases are shared with TRBD1. The CDR3 covers 15 residues. The trim removed 6 bases at V and 1 base at J, leaving 3 bases unmatched. The germline gives CDR1 MNHEY, CDR2 SMNVEV (reference sequence). CDR3 DNA sequence: TGTGCCAGCAGGACAGGGGGCAGTTCCTACAATGAGCAGTTCTTC. Amino acid sequence: CASRTGGSSYNEQFF.

The chain joins TRBV4-1 to TRBJ1-5; D call uncertain. V lost 1 base and J 11 bases, leaving 6 bases between the germline ends. The CDR3 spans 11 residues. Germline CDR1 is MGHRA and CDR2 is YSYEKL. CDR3 DNA: TGCGCCAGCAGCCAAGGCGGAGCCCAGCATTTT. Amino acids: CASSQGGAQHF.

The V gene is TRBV5-1, the J gene TRBJ1-3, with 7 bases aligning to TRBD1. CDR1 is SGHRS and CDR2 is YFSETQ in the germline V gene. V was clipped by 3 bases and J by 4 bases; unmatched bases: 4. The CDR3 loop spans 14 amino acids. This chain's CDR3 is CASSSPGGGNTIYF. In DNA form, the CDR3 reads TGCGCCAGCAGCTCGCCAGGGGGAGGAAACACCATATATTTT.

The V call is TRBV5-1, the J call TRBJ1-2; 11 positions match TRBD1. This CDR3 is built from 15 residues. Losses at the gene ends were 0 bases for V and 8 bases for J; bases not matched to a gene: 6. The germline V gene encodes CDR1 SGHRS and CDR2 YFSETQ. CDR3 region: CASSLGTGGERGYTF. CDR3 nucleotide sequence: TGCGCCAGCAGCTTGGGGACAGGGGGCGAGAGAGGCTACACCTTC.

This chain joins TRBV6-6 and TRBJ2-1; 12 nucleotides line up with TRBD2. The CDR3 sequence is 14 residues long. Trimming removed 10 bases from V and 5 bases from J; junction bases left unmatched: 6. The V gene's germline CDR1 is MNHNY and CDR2 SVGAGI (reference sequence). CDR3 in DNA: TGTGCCACCCTAGCGGGAGGGCCCCACAATGAGCAGTTCTTC. It encodes CATLAGGPHNEQFF.

This chain joins TRBV19 and TRBJ1-1, with TRBD1 identical over 10 bases. Trimming cost V 3 bases and J 7 bases; bases outside gene matches: 5. CDR3 length: 14 amino acids. CDR1 and CDR2 (germline): LNHDA, SQIVND (reference sequence). CDR3 sequence (DNA): TGTGCCAGTAGTATCATGGGACAGGGGAATGAAGCTTTCTTT. It codes for CASSIMGQGNEAFF.

The chain recombines TRBV28 with TRBJ1-1; D uncertain. The ends were cut back, 2 bases at V and 7 bases at J, with 11 bases in the middle. CDR1 is MDHEN, CDR2 SYDVKM, per germline. The CDR3 has 13 residues. CDR3: CASSLPGMGEAFF. CDR3 DNA: TGTGCCAGCAGTTTACCCGGGATGGGTGAAGCTTTCTTT.

This chain connects TRBV5-1 to TRBJ1-5, with D possibly being TRBD1 (6 bases). The CDR3 runs 15 residues. V dropped 4 bases and J dropped 5 bases, with 16 bases sitting between them. CDR1 and CDR2 from the germline V gene are SGHRS and YFSETQ. The CDR3 DNA reads as TGCGCCAGCAGCCACGACGGGGACACGGATCAGCCCCAGCATTTT. This gives the protein CASSHDGDTDQPQHF.

The DNA of the CDR3 is TGTGCCAGCAGCGTAGGTCCGACCGCGGAGGGCGGCTACACCTTC. It yields the protein CASSVGPTAEGGYTF. V is TRBV9 and J is TRBJ1-2; D remains ambiguous. Trimming left V 0 bases short and J 8 bases short, with 17 bases between. The CDR3 consists of 15 residues. Germline V gives CDR1 SGDLS, CDR2 YYNGEE.

This clone has just a few counts. Written as DNA, the CDR3 is TGCGCCAGCAGCTCAGGACAGGGGGCAAACGAGCAGTACTTC. Translation gives CASSSGQGANEQYF. This rearrangement joins TRBV5-1 to TRBJ2-7, with 11 bases fitting TRBD1. Germline CDR1 SGHRS, CDR2 YFSETQ. This CDR3 has 14 amino acids. V lost 3 bases to trimming and J lost 5 bases; unmatched junction nucleotides: 4.

This chain connects TRBV12-5 to TRBJ1-1; D possibly corresponds to TRBD1 (5 bases). CDR3 length: 13 residues. Trimming took 2 bases from V and 4 from J, leaving 8 bases between them. Germline V gene lookup returns CDR1 LGHNT and CDR2 FRNRAP. The CDR3 loop reads CASGLRTGTEAFF. In DNA form, the CDR3 reads TGTGCTAGTGGTTTGCGCACAGGCACTGAAGCTTTCTTT.

A note on this clone: The sample has other DNA sequences that encode this CDR3 too. The chain joins TRBV28 to TRBJ1-2; TRBD1 agrees at 7 bases. Germline lookup yields CDR1 MDHEN and CDR2 SYDVKM. The length of the CDR3 is 12 residues. J lost 4 bases, V lost 4 bases, and 0 bases had no gene match. CDR3 amino acids: CASSYRGYGYTF. Written as DNA, the CDR3 is TGTGCCAGCAGTTACAGGGGCTATGGCTACACCTTC.

J is TRBJ1-1 and V is TRBV11-2; D uncertain. The V gene's germline CDR1 is SGHAT and CDR2 FQNNGV. There are 12 residues in the CDR3. V lost 4 bases and J lost 4, with 7 bases in between. CDR3 sequence: CASSSRFTEAFF. The CDR3 nucleotides are TGTGCCAGCAGCTCCCGGTTCACTGAAGCTTTCTTT.

The chain has TRBV18 and TRBJ1-5; possible D gene TRBD1, 5 bases. From germline, CDR1 is KGHSH and CDR2 LQKENI. V lost 3 bases, J lost 7 bases, and 13 bases lay in between. This CDR3 comprises 14 residues. The CDR3 DNA is TGTGCCAGCTCACCGGGACTAGGTGGACAGCCCCAGCATTTT. Translating it yields CASSPGLGGQPQHF.

The J gene is TRBJ2-7, the V gene TRBV29-1, with unresolved D. Trimming cost V 4 bases and J 3 bases, with 7 bases left between them. Germline V gives CDR1 SQVTM, CDR2 ANQGSEA. CDR3 length equals 11 residues. CDR3 in DNA: TGCAGCGTTGTTCTCAGCTACGAGCAGTACTTC. Encoded protein: CSVVLSYEQYF.